The T cell receptor beta chain under discussion was sequenced for a study of PD-1 blockade in mismatch repair-deficient tumors (dated by TCRdb to about 2017). For the wider study: The trial enrolled just over 85 consecutive patients with roughly 11 mismatch repair-deficient cancer types between September 2013 and late 2016, all previously treated and progressing. Tumor-associated T cell clones in the peripheral blood of patients responding to PD-1 blockade were tracked using deep sequencing of TCR CDR3 regions. Study-wide findings and limitations: After pembrolizumab, tumor-resident clones, which were often undetectable in blood before treatment, expanded rapidly and then contracted, generally ahead of radiologic responses.

Concerning this clone itself: It lacks a known antigen. No much larger clone exists at a distance of one base, and base qualities are not known.

Library creation used the immunoSEQ multiplex PCR assay. TCRdb's version of the immuneACCESS table is confined to in-frame rearrangements and falls short of the full clone set. An unresolved V gene accounts for under half of the shortfall where checked; the remainder is of unknown origin. The sample has approximately 20,000 clones on record, approximately 80% of them singletons. 1.4% of the sample belongs to the ten largest clones. V was cut back by 5 bases and J by 8 bases, leaving a gap of 30 bases between them. The CDR3 holds 19 amino acids from the cysteine to the phenylalanine. Just CDR3 DNA is preserved here, 57 bases in frame from base 1. The germline V gene specifies MDHEN as CDR1 and SYDVKM as CDR2. For every enrolled patient, mismatch repair deficiency was confirmed by either polymerase chain reaction or immunohistochemistry. TCR sequencing was performed for three patients who responded to pembrolizumab therapy. In the phase II trial, pembrolizumab PD-1 blockade was tested prospectively in advanced mismatch repair-deficient cancers, no matter which tissue of origin the cancers came from. Serial peripheral blood T cell samples were collected before and at multiple times after starting PD-1 blockade. Blood sampling times were reported as weeks after the first pembrolizumab dose.

The chain joins TRBV28 to TRBJ2-2; possibly the D gene is TRBD2, per 10 matching bases. Specimen: PBMCs, collected 52 weeks after starting pembrolizumab. This sequence originates from an adult with mismatch repair-deficient cancer. DNA sequence: TGTGCCAGCAGTGGGACAGGGTGGGACAAGCGGGAGGGCCAAGGGGAGCTGTTTTTT. Its product reads: CASSGTGWDKREGQGELFF.